This T cell receptor beta chain was captured in a study of shared clonotypes between healthy human individuals. As regards this clone: Its antigen is unidentified.

Profiling relied on immunoSEQ multiplex PCR, and the TCRdb table lists in-frame clones only, not all of them. The data contain approximately 2,000,000 clones, 85% to 95% of them singletons. V dropped 4 bases and J dropped 6 bases, with 17 bases sitting between them. The germline CDR1 and CDR2 sequences are SGHRS and YFSETQ. This CDR3 comprises 15 residues. Broader study findings: Generally, naive subsets (rather than memory subsets) showed larger estimated richness. It was observed that around 5% of naive CD4 clonotypes were shared across several donors.

The rearrangement uses TRBV5-1 and TRBJ2-1; unclear D gene. The origin of this receptor is a man aged 18 to 35 in good health. Some clones in this sample may be carry-over from other donors' samples. Sequenced material: naive CD4+ T cells from PBMCs. Subset given: CD45RA+ positively selected. CDR3 bases: TGCGCCAGCAGCGCCCTTCACTCGTTAGTCAATGAGCAGTTCTTC. It yields the protein CASSALHSLVNEQFF.